Only a few counts were recorded for the clone carrying this TCR beta chain. Its antigen is not identified. At one end the junction does not follow the germline gene, possibly because of a read error. TCRdb used MiXCR to reprocess the 5' RACE reads, holding one entry per CDR3 protein. The table lists some 56,000 distinct CDR3 sequences, more than 12% of them singletons. The CDR3 totals 13 residues. Germline V lookup: CDR1 SSHAT, CDR2 FNYEAQ (reference sequence). This sample stems from a study of early T cells in non-severe SARS-CoV-2 infection. Study-wide points: A preference for anti-spike CD8 responses marked VDJdb matching, which missed private and CD4 specificities.

The chain is built from TRBV7-7 and TRBJ2-3; no firm D call. The sample consisted of whole blood, taken at baseline. The TCR was taken from an adult who was a healthcare worker with PCR-confirmed SARS-CoV-2 infection or an uninfected control (not recorded which). Here the CDR3 reads CASSFLVTDTQYF. CDR3 nucleotides: TGTGCTAGCAGCTTCCTAGTCACAGATACGCAGTATTTT.